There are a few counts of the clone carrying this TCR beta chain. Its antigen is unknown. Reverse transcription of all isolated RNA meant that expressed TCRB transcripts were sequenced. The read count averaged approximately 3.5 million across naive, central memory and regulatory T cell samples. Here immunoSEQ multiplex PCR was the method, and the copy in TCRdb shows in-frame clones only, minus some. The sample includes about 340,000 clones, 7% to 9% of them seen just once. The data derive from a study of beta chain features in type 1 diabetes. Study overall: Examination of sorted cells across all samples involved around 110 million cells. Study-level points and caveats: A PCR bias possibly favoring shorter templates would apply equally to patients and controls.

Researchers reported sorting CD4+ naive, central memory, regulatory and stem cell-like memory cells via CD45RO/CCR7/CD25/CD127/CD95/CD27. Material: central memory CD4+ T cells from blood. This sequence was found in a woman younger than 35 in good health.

CDR3 protein: CASTTPGTEAFF. In DNA, the CDR3 is TGTGCCAGCACCACCCCCGGGACAGAAGCTTTCTTT. The rearrangement joins TRBV28 to TRBJ1-1, with a weak D call TRBD1 (6 bases). The V gene's germline CDR1 is MDHEN and CDR2 SYDVKM. The CDR3 consists of 12 residues. Trimming cost V 7 bases and J 8 bases, with 14 bases left between them.